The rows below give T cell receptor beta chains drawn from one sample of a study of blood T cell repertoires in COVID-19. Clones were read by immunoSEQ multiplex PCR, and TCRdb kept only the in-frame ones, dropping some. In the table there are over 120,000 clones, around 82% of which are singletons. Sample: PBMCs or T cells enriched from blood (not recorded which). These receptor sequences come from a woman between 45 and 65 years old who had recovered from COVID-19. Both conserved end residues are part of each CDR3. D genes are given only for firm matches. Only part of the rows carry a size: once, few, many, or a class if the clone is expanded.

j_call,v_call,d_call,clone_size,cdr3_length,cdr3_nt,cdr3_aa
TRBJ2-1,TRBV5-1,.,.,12,TGCGCCAGCAGCTTCAGTTACAATGAGCAGTTCTTC,CASSFSYNEQFF
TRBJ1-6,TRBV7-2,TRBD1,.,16,TGTGCCAGCAGCTTAGCGGGGGACAGGGGTAATTCACCCCTCCACTTT,CASSLAGDRGNSPLHF
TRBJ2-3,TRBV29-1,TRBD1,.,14,TGCAGCGTGGCCGGGACAGGGAGGGCAGATACGCAGTATTTT,CSVAGTGRADTQYF
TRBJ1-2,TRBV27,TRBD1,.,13,TGTGCCAGCAGAGGGACAGGGCGCTATGGCTACACCTTC,CASRGTGRYGYTF
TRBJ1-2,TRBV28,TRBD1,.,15,TGTGCCAGCAGTTCCCGACGGACAGGGTTAGGAGGCTACACCTTC,CASSSRRTGLGGYTF
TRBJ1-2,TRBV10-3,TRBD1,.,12,TGTGCCATCGGGGACAGTTCGCGTGGCTACACCTTC,CAIGDSSRGYTF
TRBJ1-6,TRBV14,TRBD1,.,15,TGTGCCAGCAGCCAACACAGGGGAAGGGGCTCACCCCTCCACTTT,CASSQHRGRGSPLHF
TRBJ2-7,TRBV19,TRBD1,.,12,TGTGCCAGCCGACAGGGTCCCGACGAGCAGTACTTC,CASRQGPDEQYF
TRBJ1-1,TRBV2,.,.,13,TGTGCCAGCAGTGTACAGGGTTATTCTGAAGCTTTCTTT,CASSVQGYSEAFF
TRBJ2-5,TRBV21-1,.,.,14,TGTGCCAGCAGCCCACCGACAGCCCAAGGGGCCCAGTACTTC,CASSPPTAQGAQYF
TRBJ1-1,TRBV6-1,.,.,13,TGTGCCAGCAGTGAAAGGGGCAGGGATGAAGCTTTCTTT,CASSERGRDEAFF
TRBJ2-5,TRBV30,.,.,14,TGTGCCTGGAGAGGGGCGGGGCCCCAAGAGACCCAGTACTTC,CAWRGAGPQETQYF
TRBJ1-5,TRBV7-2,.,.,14,TGTGCCAGCAGCTTAGTCAGCCGGTCGCGGGCCCAGCATTTT,CASSLVSRSRAQHF
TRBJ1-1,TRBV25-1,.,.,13,TGTGCCAGCAGTGAACAGGGGAACACTGAAGCTTTCTTT,CASSEQGNTEAFF
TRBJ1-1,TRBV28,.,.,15,TGTGCCAGCAGTCCCTGGGGGGGCGGCGTCCCTGAAGCTTTCTTT,CASSPWGGGVPEAFF
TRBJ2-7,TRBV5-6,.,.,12,TGTGCCAGCAGCTATAGAGCCTACGAGCAGTACTTC,CASSYRAYEQYF
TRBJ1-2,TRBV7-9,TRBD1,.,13,TGTGCCAGCAGTAGGGACAGTCACTATGGCTACACCTTC,CASSRDSHYGYTF
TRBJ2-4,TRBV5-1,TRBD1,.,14,TGCGCCAGCAGCCCGACAGGGGGCGAAAACATTCAGTACTTC,CASSPTGGENIQYF
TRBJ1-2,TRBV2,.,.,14,TGTGCCAGCAGTGAAAGTGGAGACAGCGACGGCTACACCTTC,CASSESGDSDGYTF
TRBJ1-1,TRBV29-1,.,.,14,TGCAGCGTTGGTTGGGCAGGGCTGGACACTGAAGCTTTCTTT,CSVGWAGLDTEAFF
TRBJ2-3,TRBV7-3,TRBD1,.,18,TGTGCCAGCAGCTCGCGATATGGAGGACAGGGTGGCACAGATACGCAGTATTTT,CASSSRYGGQGGTDTQYF
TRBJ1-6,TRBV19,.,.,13,TGTGCCAGTAGTATGGAGGAAAGCTCACCCCTCCACTTT,CASSMEESSPLHF
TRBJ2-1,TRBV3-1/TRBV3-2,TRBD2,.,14,TGTGCCAGCAGGGATAGCGGGGGGGAGTACGAGCAGTTCTTC,CASRDSGGEYEQFF
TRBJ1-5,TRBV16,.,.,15,TGTGCCAGCAGCCCGTCTGGGGGAGGCAACCAGCCCCAGCATTTT,CASSPSGGGNQPQHF
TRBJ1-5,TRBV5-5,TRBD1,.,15,TGTGCCAGCAGTTCCGGACAGGGTGGCAATCAGCCCCAGCATTTT,CASSSGQGGNQPQHF
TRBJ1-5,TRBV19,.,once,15,TGTGCCAGTACCCCAGAGGCGGGGGTTCGGCAGCCCCAGCATTTT,CASTPEAGVRQPQHF
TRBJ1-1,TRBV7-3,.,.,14,TGTGCCAGCAGCTTAACCTGGGGCGACACTGAAGCTTTCTTT,CASSLTWGDTEAFF
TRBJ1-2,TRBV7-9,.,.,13,TGTGCCAGCAGCTCCGACAGCATCTATGGCTACACCTTC,CASSSDSIYGYTF
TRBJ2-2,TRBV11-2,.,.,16,TGTGCCAGCAGCCCAGGGGTCTACTCCTACACCGGGGAGCTGTTTTTT,CASSPGVYSYTGELFF
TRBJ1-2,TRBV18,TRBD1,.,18,TGTGCCAGCTCACCACGAGCCTTAGGGGGGACAGGGACCTATGGCTACACCTTC,CASSPRALGGTGTYGYTF
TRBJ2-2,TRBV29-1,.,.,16,TGCAGCGTTGAACTTACAGGGAGCCCGAACACCGGGGAGCTGTTTTTT,CSVELTGSPNTGELFF
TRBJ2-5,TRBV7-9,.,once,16,TGTGCCAGCAGCTCCACTAATGTGAGAGTGGAGGAGACCCAGTACTTC,CASSSTNVRVEETQYF
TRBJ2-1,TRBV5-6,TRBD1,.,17,TGTGCCAGCAGCCTGGGGGTGACAGGGGGCGCGATCAATGAGCAGTTCTTC,CASSLGVTGGAINEQFF
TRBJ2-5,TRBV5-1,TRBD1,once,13,TGCGCCAGCAGCCCTGACAGGGTGGAGACCCAGTACTTC,CASSPDRVETQYF
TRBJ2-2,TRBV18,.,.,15,TGTGCCAGCTCACCCCCAGCGGCTAACACCGGGGAGCTGTTTTTT,CASSPPAANTGELFF
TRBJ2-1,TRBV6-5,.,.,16,TGTGCCAGCAGTTATCGTTGGGCTAACACCTACAATGAGCAGTTCTTC,CASSYRWANTYNEQFF
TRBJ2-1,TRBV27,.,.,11,TGTGCCAGCATACAAGGGGGTGAGCAGTTCTTC,CASIQGGEQFF
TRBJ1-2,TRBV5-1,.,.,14,TGCGCCAGCAGCTTGGACAGGGTCGTCTATGGCTACACCTTC,CASSLDRVVYGYTF
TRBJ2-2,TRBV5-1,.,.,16,TGCGCCAGCAGCTTGGGGCCAGGGATTAACACCGGGGAGCTGTTTTTT,CASSLGPGINTGELFF